This TCR beta chain was captured in a study of cytomegalovirus exposure and HLA in healthy donors. Study-level results: It was taken for granted in presence/absence analyses that sequencing depth across donors was roughly uniform.

This clone has only one observation. Its specificity is not known. The CDR3 length is 14 residues. Between the trimmed V and J ends, which lost 3 bases and 10 bases, there was a span of 16 bases. Germline CDR1 reads MDHEN; CDR2 reads SYDVKM. PCR amplification relied on 60 Vbeta primers (plus 13 Jbeta primers). Sequencing used immunoSEQ multiplex PCR; TCRdb keeps in-frame clones, though not all of them. The table has 120,000 or so clones, over 70% seen once; the top ten hold 3% to 4%. The TCR sequence derives from a young man in good health and CMV-seropositive. V usage is TRBV28 and J usage is TRBJ2-1, with a tentative D call TRBD2 (7 bases). The sequenced material came from PBMCs. Written as DNA, the CDR3 is TGTGCCAGCAGTTTCGGGGGGCGTGGTGGCGAGCAGTTCTTC. Translating gives CASSFGGRGGEQFF.